Listed here are 17 T cell receptor beta chains from one sample, sequenced in a study of spatial heterogeneity in lung cancer. MiXCR, run by TCRdb on the 5' RACE reads, gives a single entry per CDR3 protein. Of tens of thousands of distinct CDR3 sequences listed, approximately 6.3% are singletons. The time point: sample taken at primary tumor resection. Sequenced material: PBMCs, taken at surgery. These receptors all stem from a female donor with early-stage non-small cell lung cancer.

This clonotype was seen at least ten times. The chain has TRBV28 and TRBJ1-1; TRBD1 matches 7 bases. The V gene end was trimmed by 5 bases and the J gene end by 5 bases; junction bases not matched to a gene: 8. This CDR3 comprises 14 residues. Germline CDR1 and CDR2: MDHEN and SYDVKM. The CDR3 reads CASSLRQGRTEAFF. CDR3 nucleotides: TGTGCCAGCAGTCTCCGACAGGGTAGGACTGAAGCTTTCTTT. Drawing the rest from reference TRBV28 and TRBJ1-1, the complete variable domain is DVKVTQSSRYLVKRTGEKVFLECVQDMDHENMFWYRQDPGLGLRLIYFSYDVKMKEKGDIPEGYSVSREKKERFSLILESASTNQTSMYLCASSLRQGRTEAFFGQGTRLTVV.

This clonotype was detected only a few times. This chain links TRBV2 with TRBJ2-5; maybe TRBD2 (5 bases). The CDR3 is 14 residues long. In germline, CDR1 is SNHLY, CDR2 FYNNEI. Trimming pared 1 base from V and 4 bases from J, leaving 10 bases between. As DNA, the CDR3 is TGTGCCAGCAGTGAAGGGCGGGTCACAGAGACCCAGTACTTC. Amino acids: CASSEGRVTETQYF.

This clonotype was seen ten or more times. In nucleotides, the CDR3 is TGTGCCAGCAGCTCCGATTCCAGCTATGGCTACACCTTC. Translated, it gives CASSSDSSYGYTF. The gene calls are TRBV5-4 and TRBJ1-2; D not certain. The CDR3 spans 13 residues. Trimming shortened V by 3 bases and J by 4 bases, and 10 bases separated the two germline ends. Germline V gives CDR1 SGHNT, CDR2 YYREEE (reference sequence).

This clonotype was detected many times. The CDR3 DNA sequence: TGTGCCAGCAGTTTACTGACAGAGAACACTGAAGCTTTCTTT. Its translation: CASSLLTENTEAFF. The chain carries TRBV28 and TRBJ1-1; D may be TRBD1 (5 bases). Germline lookup yields CDR1 MDHEN and CDR2 SYDVKM. Between the trimmed V and J ends, which lost 2 bases and 1 base, there was a span of 8 bases. This CDR3 spans 14 amino acids.

J is TRBJ1-1 and V is TRBV10-1, with 12 bases matching TRBD1. Germline lookup yields CDR1 WNHNN and CDR2 SYGVQD (reference sequence). J was trimmed by 5 bases and V by 0 bases; bases with no gene match: 7. The CDR3 contains 17 residues. CDR3 nucleotide sequence: TGCGCCAGCAGTGAGTCTGGGGGACAGGGGGCGAGAACTGAAGCTTTCTTT. It yields the protein CASSESGGQGARTEAFF.

Many counts were recorded for this clonotype. The J gene is TRBJ1-1, the V gene TRBV29-1, with 10 bases matching TRBD1. Germline V gives CDR1 SQVTM, CDR2 ANQGSEA. There are 14 residues in the CDR3. The V gene end was trimmed by 4 bases and the J gene end by 5 bases; junction bases not matched to a gene: 7. DNA for the CDR3: TGCAGCGTTGGCGGGACAGGGGTTGAAACTGAAGCTTTCTTT. This codes for CSVGGTGVETEAFF.

This clonotype was observed many times. The rearrangement links TRBV7-7 to TRBJ2-5; TRBD1 is a possible D gene (5 bases). The CDR3 is 15 residues long. Trimming removed 5 bases from V and 5 bases from J, with 18 bases in between. The germline V gene encodes CDR1 SSHAT and CDR2 FNYEAQ (reference sequence). CDR3 nucleotide sequence: TGTGCCAGCAGCCCACAGGCGACGCGGAAGGAGACCCAGTACTTC. Translated, it gives CASSPQATRKETQYF. The variable domain in full, with the rest retrieved from reference TRBV7-7 and TRBJ2-5, is GAGVSQSPRYKVTKRGQDVTLRCDPISSHATLYWYQQALGQGPEFLTYFNYEAQPDKSGLPSDRFSAERPEGSISTLTIQRTEQRDSAMYRCASSPQATRKETQYFGPGTRLLVL.

In its sample, this clonotype was seen many times. The genes are TRBV7-2 and TRBJ1-2; TRBD1 might be the D (5 bases). V was trimmed by 8 bases and J by 4 bases, leaving 17 bases between them. The germline V gene encodes CDR1 SGHTA and CDR2 FQGNSA. The CDR3 has 14 residues. The CDR3 protein is CASGTNAGPYGYTF. In DNA form, the CDR3 reads TGTGCCAGCGGAACTAACGCGGGGCCCTATGGCTACACCTTC.

This chain connects TRBV5-1 to TRBJ2-3; D remains ambiguous. Trimming cost V 0 bases and J 2 bases, with 13 bases left between them. In germline, CDR1 is SGHRS, CDR2 YFSETQ. The CDR3 sequence is 16 residues long. The CDR3 region is CASSLVFGSYTDTQYF. The CDR3 DNA is TGCGCCAGCAGCTTGGTGTTTGGCAGTTACACAGATACGCAGTATTTT.

Only a few counts were recorded for this clonotype. The CDR3 DNA reads TGTGCCAGCAGCGGACTAGCGGGACACACCGGGGAGCTGTTTTTT. Protein sequence: CASSGLAGHTGELFF. V is TRBV3-1 and J is TRBJ2-2; 12 nucleotides line up with TRBD2. The CDR3 length is 15 residues. The germline V gene encodes CDR1 LGHDT and CDR2 YNNKEL (reference sequence). V shed 5 bases and J 3 bases; nucleotides not matched to a gene: 1.

This rearrangement joins TRBV3-1 to TRBJ1-2; perhaps TRBD1 as D (5 bases). Germline CDR1 and CDR2: LGHDT and YNNKEL (reference sequence). Trimming pared 5 bases from V and 3 bases from J, leaving 13 bases between. CDR3 length equals 14 residues. The CDR3 DNA reads TGTGCCAGCAGCTACCGGGGCTCGGACTATGGCTACACCTTC. This gives the protein CASSYRGSDYGYTF. Full variable domain (outside the CDR3, taken from reference TRBV3-1 and TRBJ1-2): DTAVSQTPKYLVTQMGNDKSIKCEQNLGHDTMYWYKQDSKKFLKIMFSYNNKELIINETVPNRFSPKSPDKAHLNLHINSLELGDSAVYFCASSYRGSDYGYTFGSGTRLTVV.

The V and J genes are TRBV15 and TRBJ2-5; 9 positions match TRBD1. With 5 bases clipped from V and 5 bases from J, the junction kept 9 bases outside the gene matches. Looked up from germline, CDR1 is LNHNV and CDR2 is YYDKDF (reference sequence). This CDR3 is 15 amino acids long. The chain's CDR3 is CATSGSTGGQETQYF. The DNA for the CDR3 is TGTGCCACCAGCGGCTCGACAGGGGGACAGGAGACCCAGTACTTC.

Here the CDR3 reads CASSPGTGNFYGYTF. CDR3 in DNA: TGTGCCAGTAGTCCCGGGACAGGGAATTTCTATGGCTACACCTTC. This sequence joins TRBV19 and TRBJ1-2; 9 bases are shared with TRBD1. The length of the CDR3 is 15 residues. V gave up 5 bases and J gave up 4 bases; unmatched junction bases: 8. In germline, CDR1 is LNHDA, CDR2 SQIVND (reference sequence).

This clonotype was recorded at least ten times. The rearrangement links TRBV29-1 to TRBJ1-1; D gene unclear. Per germline, CDR1 SQVTM and CDR2 ANQGSEA. Trimming pared 5 bases from V and 1 base from J, leaving 11 bases between. The CDR3 runs to 13 residues. The CDR3 bases are TGCAGCGTTCGGCCCGACCCGAACACTGAAGCTTTCTTT. Translated, it gives CSVRPDPNTEAFF.

The J gene is TRBJ1-1, the V gene TRBV6-1; possible D gene TRBD1, 5 bases. The ends were cut back, 8 bases at V and 5 bases at J, with 15 bases in the middle. CDR1 and CDR2 (germline): MNHNS, SASEGT. The CDR3 covers 13 residues. CDR3 loop: CASAPLGGTEAFF. The CDR3 DNA follows: TGTGCCAGCGCCCCTCTGGGGGGTACTGAAGCTTTCTTT.

This clonotype was found many times. The chain couples TRBV7-9 to TRBJ1-1; 8 bases align to TRBD1. CDR3 length: 14 amino acids. Germline V lookup: CDR1 SEHNR, CDR2 FQNEAQ (reference sequence). The ends lost 5 bases at V and 6 bases at J; junction bases unmatched: 8. DNA of the CDR3: TGTGCCAGCAGCCAGACAGGGGTGAAACCTGAAGCTTTCTTT. It yields the protein CASSQTGVKPEAFF.

The chain carries TRBV5-1 and TRBJ1-1; D unresolved. This CDR3 has 13 amino acids. The V gene's germline CDR1 is SGHRS and CDR2 YFSETQ. V dropped 5 bases and J dropped 1 base, with 9 bases sitting between them. The CDR3 region has the DNA TGCGCCAGCAGGCCCAGAACGAACACTGAAGCTTTCTTT. Amino acid sequence: CASRPRTNTEAFF.